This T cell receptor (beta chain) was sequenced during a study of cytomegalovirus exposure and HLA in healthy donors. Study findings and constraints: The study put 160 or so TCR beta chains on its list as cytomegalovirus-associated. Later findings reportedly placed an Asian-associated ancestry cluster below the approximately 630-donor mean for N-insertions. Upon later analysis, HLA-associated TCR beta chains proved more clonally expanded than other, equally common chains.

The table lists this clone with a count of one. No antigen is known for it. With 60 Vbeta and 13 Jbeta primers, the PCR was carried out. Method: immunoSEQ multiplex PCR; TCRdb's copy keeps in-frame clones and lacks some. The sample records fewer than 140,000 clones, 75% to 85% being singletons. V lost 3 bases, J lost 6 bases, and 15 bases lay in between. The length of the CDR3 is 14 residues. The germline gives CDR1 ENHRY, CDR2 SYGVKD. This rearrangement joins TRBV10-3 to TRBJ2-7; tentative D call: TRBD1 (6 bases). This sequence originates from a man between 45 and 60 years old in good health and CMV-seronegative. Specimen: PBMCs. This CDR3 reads CAISENNRAAEQYV. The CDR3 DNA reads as TGTGCCATCAGTGAAAATAACAGGGCTGCCGAGCAGTACGTC.